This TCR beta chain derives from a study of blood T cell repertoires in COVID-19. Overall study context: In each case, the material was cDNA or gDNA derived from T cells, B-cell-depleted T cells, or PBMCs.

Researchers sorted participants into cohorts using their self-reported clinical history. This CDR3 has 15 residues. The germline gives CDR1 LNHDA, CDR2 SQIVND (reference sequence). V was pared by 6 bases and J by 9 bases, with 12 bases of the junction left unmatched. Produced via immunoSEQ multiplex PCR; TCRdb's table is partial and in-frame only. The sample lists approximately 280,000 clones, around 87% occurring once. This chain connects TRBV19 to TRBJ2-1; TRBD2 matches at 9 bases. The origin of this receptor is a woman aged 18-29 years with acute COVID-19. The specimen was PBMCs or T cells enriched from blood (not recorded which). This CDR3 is CASSQRGAREGEQFF. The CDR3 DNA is TGTGCCAGTAGCCAGCGGGGGGCGCGGGAGGGTGAGCAGTTCTTC.